A selection of T cell receptor beta chains follows, all from one sample in a study of T cells in Graves' hyperthyroidism and ophthalmopathy. MiXCR was run by TCRdb on the multiplex PCR reads, yielding one entry per CDR3 protein. The table includes around 700,000 distinct CDR3 sequences, over 15% detected once. The material sequenced was blood. The receptors here all came from a woman between 45 and 65 years old with Graves' hyperthyroidism that later progressed to Graves' ophthalmopathy. The CDR3 runs from the conserved cysteine through the conserved F or W. Each record gives: D gene, V gene, J gene, clone size, CDR3 DNA, CDR3 protein. D genes are given only for firm matches. Not all rows give a size; the values are once, few, many and, for expanded clones, a class.

D gene: TRBD1
V gene: TRBV20-1
J gene: TRBJ1-5
clone size: -
CDR3 DNA: TGCAGTGCTAGAGGGGACAGTAGGAGCAATCAGCCCCAGCATTTT
CDR3 protein: CSARGDSRSNQPQHF

D gene: TRBD2
V gene: TRBV5-1
J gene: TRBJ2-7
clone size: many
CDR3 DNA: TGCGCCAGCAGCTGGGGCCCACAATCTAGCGGGGACTACGAGCAGTACTTC
CDR3 protein: CASSWGPQSSGDYEQYF

D gene: TRBD2
V gene: TRBV11-1
J gene: TRBJ2-7
clone size: many
CDR3 DNA: TGTGCCAGCACCATAACGGGGGGTTACGAGCAGTACTTC
CDR3 protein: CASTITGGYEQYF

D gene: -
V gene: TRBV4-1
J gene: TRBJ1-4
clone size: -
CDR3 DNA: TGCGCCAGCTCAGGGGTGGGAGCAACTAATGAAAAACTGTTTTTT
CDR3 protein: CASSGVGATNEKLFF

D gene: TRBD1
V gene: TRBV3-1
J gene: TRBJ1-1
clone size: -
CDR3 DNA: TGTGCCAGTAGCCCAGGGGGCACTGAAGCTCTCTTT
CDR3 protein: CASSPGGTEALF

D gene: -
V gene: TRBV27
J gene: TRBJ1-4
clone size: -
CDR3 DNA: TGTGCCAGCAGTTTCCTCTATAAAACCCCAAATGAAAAACTGTTTTTT
CDR3 protein: CASSFLYKTPNEKLFF

D gene: -
V gene: TRBV9
J gene: TRBJ2-1
clone size: -
CDR3 DNA: TGTGCCAGCAGCGTATACGGGGAGGATGAGCAGTTCTTC
CDR3 protein: CASSVYGEDEQFF

D gene: -
V gene: TRBV19
J gene: TRBJ1-1
clone size: few
CDR3 DNA: TGTGCCTGTAAAGTTTCCATGAACACTGAAGCTTTCTTT
CDR3 protein: CACKVSMNTEAFF

D gene: -
V gene: TRBV5-8
J gene: TRBJ1-6
clone size: few
CDR3 DNA: TGTGCCAGCAGCATTATTGATTCACCCCTCCACTTT
CDR3 protein: CASSIIDSPLHF

D gene: -
V gene: TRBV2
J gene: TRBJ1-1
clone size: -
CDR3 DNA: TGTGCCAGCAGGGGAACCTTACAGGCGACGACTGAAGCTTTCTTT
CDR3 protein: CASRGTLQATTEAFF

D gene: -
V gene: TRBV10-3
J gene: TRBJ1-1
clone size: -
CDR3 DNA: TGTGCCATCAGTGAGTTCTCAGGGGAGGGTGAAGCTTTCTTT
CDR3 protein: CAISEFSGEGEAFF

D gene: TRBD1
V gene: TRBV9
J gene: TRBJ1-2
clone size: -
CDR3 DNA: TGTGCCAGCAGCGGGGACAGGGGGGATGGCTACACCTTC
CDR3 protein: CASSGDRGDGYTF

D gene: -
V gene: TRBV11-3
J gene: TRBJ2-1
clone size: many
CDR3 DNA: TGTGCCAGCAGCCCCGGGGAGGGGGACAATGAGCAGTTCTTC
CDR3 protein: CASSPGEGDNEQFF

D gene: TRBD2
V gene: TRBV20-1
J gene: TRBJ2-7
clone size: -
CDR3 DNA: TGCAGTGCTAGGTCTAGCGGGGAGGTTGAGCCGTCCTACGAGCAGTACTTC
CDR3 protein: CSARSSGEVEPSYEQYF

D gene: -
V gene: TRBV7-8
J gene: TRBJ2-1
clone size: many
CDR3 DNA: TGTGCCAGCAGCTTGACGCTATACAATGAGCAGTTCTTC
CDR3 protein: CASSLTLYNEQFF

D gene: -
V gene: TRBV5-1
J gene: TRBJ2-1
clone size: many
CDR3 DNA: TGCGCCAGCAGCTGGAGGGGAGGCTCCTACAATGAGCAGTTCTTC
CDR3 protein: CASSWRGGSYNEQFF

D gene: -
V gene: TRBV7-9
J gene: TRBJ1-5
clone size: few
CDR3 DNA: TGTGCCAGCAGCCAGACAGGTTCGCAGCCCCAGCATTTT
CDR3 protein: CASSQTGSQPQHF

D gene: TRBD1
V gene: TRBV7-9
J gene: TRBJ1-1
clone size: -
CDR3 DNA: TGTGCCAGCAGCAGTTCCGGGACAGGGGGGGTGACTGAAGCTTTCTTT
CDR3 protein: CASSSSGTGGVTEAFF

D gene: -
V gene: TRBV20-1
J gene: TRBJ2-1
clone size: many
CDR3 DNA: TGCAGTGCCCCCCAAAGGCTAGATACCGATGAGCAGTTCTTC
CDR3 protein: CSAPQRLDTDEQFF

D gene: -
V gene: TRBV19
J gene: TRBJ1-1
clone size: -
CDR3 DNA: TGTGCCAGTAGGGTGACGGATGACACTGAAGCTTTCTTT
CDR3 protein: CASRVTDDTEAFF

D gene: -
V gene: TRBV19
J gene: TRBJ1-5
clone size: -
CDR3 DNA: TGTGCCAGTAGTATGGCCGGGGGTGCCAATCAGCCCCAGCATTTT
CDR3 protein: CASSMAGGANQPQHF

D gene: -
V gene: TRBV20-1
J gene: TRBJ2-5
clone size: many
CDR3 DNA: TGCAGTGCTAGAGGGGGGGGCCGAGAGACCCAGTACTTC
CDR3 protein: CSARGGGRETQYF

D gene: -
V gene: TRBV6-1
J gene: TRBJ2-3
clone size: -
CDR3 DNA: TGTGCCACCAGGAGGGGCATTTCAGATACGCAGTATTTT
CDR3 protein: CATRRGISDTQYF

D gene: -
V gene: TRBV5-6
J gene: TRBJ2-7
clone size: few
CDR3 DNA: TGTGCCAGCAGCTTGGCCATGGGGCGGGGACGGGGCTCCTACGAGCAGTACTTC
CDR3 protein: CASSLAMGRGRGSYEQYF

D gene: -
V gene: TRBV11-1
J gene: TRBJ1-6
clone size: -
CDR3 DNA: TGTGCCAGCAGACCGACCGGGACACTAAATTCACCCCTCCACTTT
CDR3 protein: CASRPTGTLNSPLHF

D gene: TRBD1
V gene: TRBV7-9
J gene: TRBJ1-1
clone size: -
CDR3 DNA: TGTGCCAGCAACCCGGACAGGGGCCTCTCGGGCACTGAAGCTTTCTTT
CDR3 protein: CASNPDRGLSGTEAFF

D gene: TRBD2
V gene: TRBV25-1
J gene: TRBJ2-3
clone size: -
CDR3 DNA: TGTGCCAGCAGTCCTAGCGGGGATACCACAGATACGCAGTATTTT
CDR3 protein: CASSPSGDTTDTQYF

D gene: -
V gene: TRBV20-1
J gene: TRBJ1-6
clone size: -
CDR3 DNA: TGCAGTGCCCCTCGGGGGGCCTATAATTCACCCCTCCACTTT
CDR3 protein: CSAPRGAYNSPLHF

D gene: TRBD1
V gene: TRBV5-1
J gene: TRBJ2-3
clone size: -
CDR3 DNA: TGTGCCAGCAGCACCCGGGACAGGGGAGATATAGATACGCAGTATTTT
CDR3 protein: CASSTRDRGDIDTQYF

D gene: -
V gene: TRBV29-1
J gene: TRBJ2-1
clone size: many
CDR3 DNA: TGCAGCGTTGTATTGTACAATGAGCAGTTCTTC
CDR3 protein: CSVVLYNEQFF

D gene: TRBD1
V gene: TRBV6-1
J gene: TRBJ1-5
clone size: -
CDR3 DNA: TGTGCCAGCAGTGCTTTCACGGGACAGAATCAGCCCCAGCATTTT
CDR3 protein: CASSAFTGQNQPQHF

D gene: TRBD1
V gene: TRBV4-2
J gene: TRBJ1-5
clone size: few
CDR3 DNA: TGTGCCAGCAGCCCGGAAGGGACAGGGAATCAGCCCCAGCATTTT
CDR3 protein: CASSPEGTGNQPQHF

D gene: -
V gene: TRBV18
J gene: TRBJ1-3
clone size: many
CDR3 DNA: TGTGCCAGCTCACCGACCGGATCGGGAAACACCATATATTTT
CDR3 protein: CASSPTGSGNTIYF

D gene: TRBD1
V gene: TRBV20-1
J gene: TRBJ1-2
clone size: few
CDR3 DNA: TGCAGTGGATACACAGGGGAGGTTGGCTACACCTTC
CDR3 protein: CSGYTGEVGYTF

D gene: -
V gene: TRBV20-1
J gene: TRBJ2-3
clone size: many
CDR3 DNA: TGCAGTGCTAGAGGCGGCGCTAGCACAGATACGCAGTATTTT
CDR3 protein: CSARGGASTDTQYF

D gene: TRBD2
V gene: TRBV20-1
J gene: TRBJ2-3
clone size: many
CDR3 DNA: TGCAGTGCTAGGGCTAGCGGGGGGTACCGCACAGATACGCAGTATTTT
CDR3 protein: CSARASGGYRTDTQYF

D gene: TRBD1
V gene: TRBV2
J gene: TRBJ2-2
clone size: many
CDR3 DNA: TGTGCCAGCAGTGAAGTAGGGGGCAACGGGGAGCTGTTTTTT
CDR3 protein: CASSEVGGNGELFF

D gene: TRBD2
V gene: TRBV11-2
J gene: TRBJ2-1
clone size: many
CDR3 DNA: TGTGCCAGCAGCGGGGGGGGGGCCTACAATGAGCAGTTCTTC
CDR3 protein: CASSGGGAYNEQFF

D gene: -
V gene: TRBV5-1
J gene: TRBJ2-2
clone size: many
CDR3 DNA: TGCGCCAGCAGCTTGGAGGGTACCGGGGAGCTGTTTTTT
CDR3 protein: CASSLEGTGELFF

D gene: -
V gene: TRBV30
J gene: TRBJ1-4
clone size: -
CDR3 DNA: TGTGCCGTTGGGGATGTTACAGCGTGGAAACTGTTTTTT
CDR3 protein: CAVGDVTAWKLFF

D gene: TRBD2
V gene: TRBV11-2
J gene: TRBJ2-1
clone size: many
CDR3 DNA: TGTGCCAGCAGAGGACCACTAGCGGGGGGTTACAATGAGCAGTTCTTC
CDR3 protein: CASRGPLAGGYNEQFF

D gene: TRBD2
V gene: TRBV12-3/TRBV12-4
J gene: TRBJ2-3
clone size: many
CDR3 DNA: TGTGCCAGCAGCCCAGAAACTAGCGGGGGGGAGTTAACGCAGTATTTT
CDR3 protein: CASSPETSGGELTQYF

D gene: -
V gene: TRBV5-1
J gene: TRBJ2-7
clone size: many
CDR3 DNA: TGCGCCAGCAGCTTGGGGGCGGACGAGCAGTACTTC
CDR3 protein: CASSLGADEQYF

D gene: -
V gene: TRBV20-1
J gene: TRBJ1-2
clone size: -
CDR3 DNA: TGCAGTGCGGAAGGACAGATAGCAAACAGTGGGTATGGCTACACCTTC
CDR3 protein: CSAEGQIANSGYGYTF

D gene: TRBD1
V gene: TRBV11-2
J gene: TRBJ2-7
clone size: -
CDR3 DNA: TGTGCCAGCAGCAGTACTCCCAATTCGGGACAGGGTATTTGGGAGCAGTACTTC
CDR3 protein: CASSSTPNSGQGIWEQYF

D gene: TRBD1
V gene: TRBV3-1
J gene: TRBJ2-7
clone size: many
CDR3 DNA: TGTGCCAGCAGCCAAGGTGAAGGGACAGGGGCCTACGAGCAGTACTTC
CDR3 protein: CASSQGEGTGAYEQYF

D gene: -
V gene: TRBV5-5
J gene: TRBJ1-3
clone size: few
CDR3 DNA: TGTGCCAGCAGCTTTCAAGTAGGAAACACCATATATTTT
CDR3 protein: CASSFQVGNTIYF

D gene: -
V gene: TRBV6-1
J gene: TRBJ1-2
clone size: many
CDR3 DNA: TGTGCCAGCAGTGAAGCAGGCTCCGTTGATGGCTACACCTTC
CDR3 protein: CASSEAGSVDGYTF

D gene: TRBD2
V gene: TRBV6-1
J gene: TRBJ2-5
clone size: -
CDR3 DNA: TGTGCCAGCAGAGATCCTAGCGGGGAAATACAAGAGACCCAGTACTTC
CDR3 protein: CASRDPSGEIQETQYF

D gene: -
V gene: TRBV10-3
J gene: TRBJ1-1
clone size: -
CDR3 DNA: TGTGCCATCAGTGAGTTTGGCAGGGAGAACACTGAAGCTTTCTTT
CDR3 protein: CAISEFGRENTEAFF

D gene: -
V gene: TRBV20-1
J gene: TRBJ1-6
clone size: -
CDR3 DNA: TGCAGTGCCCATGTCGGGGTTCTTCGTAATTCACCCCTCCACTTT
CDR3 protein: CSAHVGVLRNSPLHF

D gene: TRBD1
V gene: TRBV7-6
J gene: TRBJ2-3
clone size: -
CDR3 DNA: TGTGCCAGCGGGGCGCCGGGACAGGGAGCCGCAGATACGCAGTATTTT
CDR3 protein: CASGAPGQGAADTQYF

D gene: TRBD1
V gene: TRBV7-9
J gene: TRBJ1-5
clone size: -
CDR3 DNA: TGTGCCAGCAGCTTAGCTGGGACAGGGGGGAATCAGCCCCAGCATTTT
CDR3 protein: CASSLAGTGGNQPQHF

D gene: -
V gene: TRBV12-5
J gene: TRBJ1-1
clone size: many
CDR3 DNA: TGTGCTAGTGGGCCTGACCTAAACACTGAAGCTTTCTTT
CDR3 protein: CASGPDLNTEAFF